The 14 T cell receptor beta chains below were found in one sample sequenced in a study of radiotherapy plus CTLA-4 blockade in lung cancer (dated by TCRdb to the late 2010s). Libraries were constructed by the immunoSEQ multiplex PCR assay. What TCRdb holds here is the immuneACCESS table cut down to in-frame rearrangements. Part of the clones is not present; checked against another copy, under half of the missing clones reflect an unresolved V gene, and the others are unexplained. In this sample the table shows about 88,000 clones, roughly 78% of which occur a single time. The top ten constitute over 12% of the sample. This sample comprised peripheral blood, obtained from a patient treated with radiotherapy plus ipilimumab. Receptors originate from a human donor with non-small cell lung cancer that progressed on radiotherapy plus ipilimumab.

Concerning this clone: Other DNA sequences from this sample encode an identical CDR3 as well. This chain uses TRBV5-1 with TRBJ2-2; 8 nucleotides line up with TRBD2. J gave up 0 bases and V 0 bases, and 1 base lay outside the gene matches. Germline V gene sequence: CDR1 SGHRS, CDR2 YFSETQ. This CDR3 comprises 16 residues. CDR3 nucleotides: TGCGCCAGCAGCTTGGCGGGACTAGCGAACACCGGGGAGCTGTTTTTT. Translation: CASSLAGLANTGELFF.

This clone was observed a few times. Written as DNA, the CDR3 is TGTGCCACCAGCAGAGAACAGGGAGGAACTGAAGCTTTCTTT. Residues: CATSREQGGTEAFF. The chain employs TRBV15 and TRBJ1-1; a possible D gene is TRBD1 (6 bases). Trimming cost V 0 bases and J 5 bases, with 10 bases left between them. Looked up from germline, CDR1 is LNHNV and CDR2 is YYDKDF (reference sequence). The CDR3 totals 14 residues.

This clone was detected once. J is TRBJ2-1 and V is TRBV5-1, with D maybe TRBD2 (5 bases). This CDR3 comprises 16 residues. The V end lost 0 bases, the J end lost 2 bases, and 12 bases lay between the germline ends. Germline V gives CDR1 SGHRS, CDR2 YFSETQ. Written as DNA, the CDR3 is TGCGCCAGCAGCTTGGTTACCTCCGGGACCTACAATGAGCAGTTCTTC. This translates into CASSLVTSGTYNEQFF.

The chain has TRBV5-8 and TRBJ2-5; 8 bases map to TRBD1. The end of the DNA fits TRBJ2-7 better, so the J call may be wrong. Per germline, CDR1 SGHTS and CDR2 YDEGEE. This CDR3 region has 16 residues. The DNA of the CDR3 is TGTGCCAGCAGCCCACCCCCCGGGACAGGACCCCTCGAGCAGTACTTC. Its protein product is CASSPPPGTGPLEQYF.

This chain uses TRBV27 with TRBJ2-7, with a tentative D call TRBD2 (5 bases). The V gene's germline CDR1 is MNHEY and CDR2 SMNVEV (reference sequence). The CDR3 is 13 amino acids. Trimming shortened V by 5 bases and J by 7 bases, and 15 bases separated the two germline ends. The CDR3 reads CASSPSGSGEQYF. As DNA, the CDR3 is TGTGCCAGCAGTCCCTCGGGGTCTGGGGAGCAGTACTTC.

The table lists this clone with a few counts. The V gene is TRBV7-2, the J gene TRBJ2-5; the match to TRBD2 covers 8 bases. CDR3 size: 14 residues. V gave up 0 bases and J gave up 7 bases; unmatched junction bases: 4. CDR1 and CDR2 from the germline V gene are SGHTA and FQGNSA. The CDR3 loop is CASSLASAGGTQYF. CDR3 bases: TGTGCCAGCAGCTTAGCGTCGGCGGGGGGGACCCAGTACTTC.

The CDR3 here is CASSSWDREFTEAFF. In nucleotides, the CDR3 is TGTGCCAGCAGTTCATGGGACAGGGAGTTCACTGAAGCTTTCTTT. The rearrangement links TRBV28 to TRBJ1-1, with 9 bases identical to TRBD1. Per germline, CDR1 MDHEN and CDR2 SYDVKM. With 4 bases clipped from V and 4 bases from J, the junction kept 7 bases outside the gene matches. This CDR3 is 15 amino acids long.

This clone showed up just once. This sequence joins TRBV15 and TRBJ2-7; weak D call: TRBD1 (6 bases). The CDR3 extends over 13 amino acids. CDR1 and CDR2 (germline): LNHNV, YYDKDF (reference sequence). With 0 bases removed from V and 7 bases from J, the gap between germline ends came to 10 bases. Here the CDR3 DNA reads TGTGCCACCAGCAGAGATACAGGGTGGGAGCAGTACTTC. Amino acids: CATSRDTGWEQYF.

V is TRBV28 and J is TRBJ1-2; a weak D match, TRBD1 (6 bases). V was pared by 8 bases and J by 5 bases, with 12 bases between. Germline V gene lookup returns CDR1 MDHEN and CDR2 SYDVKM. CDR3 length: 12 residues. The CDR3 DNA reads as TGTGCCAGCGCGGACAGAGGGTATGGCTACACCTTC. This gives the protein CASADRGYGYTF.

The count of this clone is one. V gene TRBV2 combines with J gene TRBJ1-5; D gene ambiguous. The CDR3 totals 14 residues. With 2 bases removed from V and 6 bases from J, the gap between germline ends came to 11 bases. Germline-derived CDR1 and CDR2 are SNHLY and FYNNEI. This CDR3 reads CASSESGLSQPQHF. The CDR3 DNA sequence: TGTGCCAGCAGTGAATCCGGGTTGAGTCAGCCCCAGCATTTT.

The CDR3 nucleotides are TGCGCCAGCAGCTTGGCGTGGCTAGCGGGAGCGGGGGAGACCCAGTACTTC. It translates to CASSLAWLAGAGETQYF. The chain is built from TRBV5-1 and TRBJ2-5; 10 bases line up with TRBD2. The J segment lost 5 bases and the V segment lost 0 bases, leaving 10 bases of the junction unmatched. The CDR3 sequence is 17 residues long. Per the germline V gene, CDR1 is SGHRS and CDR2 is YFSETQ. The variable domain in full, with the rest retrieved from reference TRBV5-1 and TRBJ2-5, is KAGVTQTPRYLIKTRGQQVTLSCSPISGHRSVSWYQQTPGQGLQFLFEYFSETQRNKGNFPGRFSGRQFSNSRSEMNVSTLELGDSALYLCASSLAWLAGAGETQYFGPGTRLLVL.

The chain links TRBV6-1 to TRBJ1-4; D is unresolved. Germline CDR1 MNHNS, CDR2 SASEGT. The CDR3 is 14 amino acids. Between the trimmed V and J ends, which lost 5 bases and 7 bases, there was a span of 14 bases. In DNA, the CDR3 is TGTGCCAGCAGTCGTCGAGTGATGGGTGAAAAACTGTTTTTT. As protein: CASSRRVMGEKLFF.

V gene TRBV6-6 combines with J gene TRBJ2-7, with D possibly being TRBD2 (5 bases). The CDR3 is 15 residues long. Between the trimmed V and J ends, which lost 2 bases and 0 bases, there was a span of 11 bases. The germline V gene has CDR1 MNHNY and CDR2 SVGAGI (reference sequence). The CDR3: CASSYLSGGSYEQYF. CDR3 coding DNA: TGTGCCAGCAGTTACCTCAGCGGCGGCTCCTACGAGCAGTACTTC.

This sequence joins TRBV5-1 and TRBJ1-5; no clear D gene. The CDR3 has 15 amino acids. V was clipped by 0 bases and J by 4 bases, with 11 bases between them. Germline CDR1 is SGHRS and CDR2 is YFSETQ. This chain's CDR3 is CASSLESGFNQPQHF. The DNA of the CDR3 is TGCGCCAGCAGCTTGGAATCCGGGTTTAATCAGCCCCAGCATTTT. Filled out from reference TRBV5-1 and TRBJ1-5, the complete variable domain reads KAGVTQTPRYLIKTRGQQVTLSCSPISGHRSVSWYQQTPGQGLQFLFEYFSETQRNKGNFPGRFSGRQFSNSRSEMNVSTLELGDSALYLCASSLESGFNQPQHFGDGTRLSIL.